Below are 12 T cell receptor beta chains sequenced from a single sample in a study of T cell clones after liver transplantation. Some clones are missing from TCRdb's copy, which holds only in-frame ones; the method was immunoSEQ multiplex PCR. Here the sample spans roughly 100,000 clones, 82% being singletons. The starting material was CD4+ T cells from blood, obtained before liver transplant. These receptors were collected from a human donor who received a liver transplant.

The chain has TRBV11-3 and TRBJ1-1; D is undetermined. The CDR3 is 13 amino acids. Trimming removed 5 bases at V and 3 bases at J, with 10 bases between. The V gene's germline CDR1 is SGHNT and CDR2 YENEEA. The CDR3 region has the DNA TGTGCCAGCAGCCTCCGGGATGACACTGAAGCTTTCTTT. It encodes CASSLRDDTEAFF.

This chain joins TRBV29-1 and TRBJ1-2, with 7 bases identical to TRBD1. The CDR3 is 12 residues long. The germline V gene has CDR1 SQVTM and CDR2 ANQGSEA. Trimming removed 6 bases from V and 4 bases from J; junction bases left unmatched: 5. CDR3 loop: CSVTDRLYGYTF. DNA of the CDR3: TGCAGCGTCACGGACAGGCTCTATGGCTACACCTTC.

The CDR3 sequence: CASSLRTGGGNEQFF. Here the CDR3 DNA reads TGCGCCAGCAGCTTGAGGACGGGAGGCGGCAATGAGCAGTTCTTC. The V gene is TRBV5-1, the J gene TRBJ2-1, with 7 bases that match TRBD2. CDR1 SGHRS and CDR2 YFSETQ come from the germline V gene. J was trimmed by 6 bases and V by 1 base; bases with no gene match: 7. The CDR3 is 15 amino acids.

V is TRBV2 and J is TRBJ2-3; D possibly uses TRBD1 or TRBD2 (5 bases each). Germline CDR1 and CDR2: SNHLY and FYNNEI. The CDR3 has 15 amino acids. Trimming left V 7 bases short and J 0 bases short, with 14 bases between. This CDR3 reads CASTLGGFSTDTQYF. Written as DNA, the CDR3 is TGTGCCAGCACCCTTGGGGGATTTAGCACAGATACGCAGTATTTT.

CDR3 region: CASSSSGRHSYEQYF. DNA for the CDR3: TGTGCCAGCAGTAGTAGCGGGAGGCACTCCTACGAGCAGTACTTC. The chain joins TRBV2 to TRBJ2-7, with 10 bases lining up with TRBD2. The V gene end was trimmed by 5 bases and the J gene end by 0 bases; junction bases not matched to a gene: 4. The CDR3 has 15 amino acids. Germline-derived CDR1 and CDR2 are SNHLY and FYNNEI. Based on the CDR3 plus reference TRBV2 and TRBJ2-7, the full variable domain is EPEVTQTPSHQVTQMGQEVILRCVPISNHLYFYWYRQILGQKVEFLVSFYNNEISEKSEIFDDQFSVERPDGSNFTLKIRSTKLEDSAMYFCASSSSGRHSYEQYFGPGTRLTVT.

This rearrangement joins TRBV7-3 to TRBJ2-2, with D possibly matching TRBD1 (6 bases). Deletions cut 5 bases from V and 5 bases from J, with 18 bases between. CDR3 length: 16 amino acids. In germline, CDR1 is SGHTA, CDR2 FQGTGA. The CDR3 nucleotides are TGTGCCAGCAGCGTCACCCAGGACAGATCAACCGGGGAGCTGTTTTTT. Its translation is CASSVTQDRSTGELFF.

V is TRBV10-2 and J is TRBJ1-4, with D unclear. Trimming removed 3 bases from V and 0 bases from J, with 8 bases in between. The CDR3 length is 15 residues. CDR1 and CDR2 from the germline V gene are WSHSY and SAAADI. The CDR3 here is CASSEAAATNEKLFF. The CDR3 DNA follows: TGCGCCAGCAGTGAAGCAGCCGCAACTAATGAAAAACTGTTTTTT.

The chain employs TRBV6-6 and TRBJ2-5; no definite D call. Germline V lookup: CDR1 MNHNY, CDR2 SVGAGI (reference sequence). The CDR3 consists of 12 residues. With 2 bases removed from V and 6 bases from J, the gap between germline ends came to 7 bases. In DNA form, the CDR3 reads TGTGCCAGCAGTTACGGTATGAAGACCCAGTACTTC. Amino acids: CASSYGMKTQYF.

This chain uses TRBV9 with TRBJ2-3, with TRBD2 matching over 8 bases. V lost 4 bases to trimming and J lost 1 base; unmatched junction nucleotides: 5. Germline CDR1 reads SGDLS; CDR2 reads YYNGEE. This CDR3 is built from 15 residues. The CDR3 nucleotides are TGTGCCAGCAGCAAAGCGGGAGAGGGCACAGATACGCAGTATTTT. Protein: CASSKAGEGTDTQYF. Full variable domain (missing parts from reference TRBV9 and TRBJ2-3): DSGVTQTPKHLITATGQRVTLRCSPRSGDLSVYWYQQSLDQGLQFLIQYYNGEERAKGNILERFSAQQFPDLHSELNLSSLELGDSALYFCASSKAGEGTDTQYFGPGTRLTVL.

The chain combines TRBV5-1 with TRBJ1-5, with D maybe TRBD1 (5 bases). Germline-derived CDR1 and CDR2 are SGHRS and YFSETQ. This CDR3 has 15 residues. V was shortened by 0 bases and J by 1 base, with 8 bases between the two germline ends. The CDR3 DNA reads as TGCGCCAGCAGCTTGGGAGGGGCAAGCAATCAGCCCCAGCATTTT. Protein sequence: CASSLGGASNQPQHF. Full variable domain (outside the CDR3, taken from reference TRBV5-1 and TRBJ1-5): KAGVTQTPRYLIKTRGQQVTLSCSPISGHRSVSWYQQTPGQGLQFLFEYFSETQRNKGNFPGRFSGRQFSNSRSEMNVSTLELGDSALYLCASSLGGASNQPQHFGDGTRLSIL.

The chain employs TRBV9 and TRBJ2-1; 10 nucleotides match TRBD2. The V gene's germline CDR1 is SGDLS and CDR2 YYNGEE. Losses at the gene ends were 4 bases for V and 8 bases for J; bases not matched to a gene: 9. This CDR3 comprises 15 residues. The CDR3 DNA reads TGTGCCAGCAGCATGACGGGACTAGCGTACCATGAGCAGTTCTTC. Amino acid sequence: CASSMTGLAYHEQFF.

The V gene is TRBV14, the J gene TRBJ1-1; D gene uncertain. This CDR3 has 13 amino acids. V lost 1 base, J lost 1 base, and 4 bases lay in between. Germline CDR1 and CDR2: SGHDN and FVKESK. The CDR3 DNA reads as TGTGCCAGCAGCCAAGGGGCGAACACTGAAGCTTTCTTT. Translation: CASSQGANTEAFF.